This TCR beta chain is drawn from a study of spatial heterogeneity in lung cancer. About the research overall: Alpha-chain sequences were consistently detected in smaller numbers than beta-chain sequences. Study-wide results and caveats: Expanded TCRs that were ubiquitous or regional had counts tracking ubiquitous and regional nonsynonymous mutations, respectively. The number of expanded tumor alpha and beta chains correlated with mutation number. Estimated TCR-seq coverage of tumor T cells was only approximately 7% for alpha chains. For beta chains, the corresponding estimate was around 14%.

This clonotype was detected ten times or more. The antigen is undetermined. Little can be read into the size of this beta chain, an off-target read in a library designed for alpha chains. TCRdb re-called the 5' RACE reads with MiXCR, one entry per CDR3 protein. The sample includes 13,000 or so distinct CDR3 sequences, just over 5% of them seen just once. V was shortened by 5 bases and J by 3 bases, with 15 bases between the two germline ends. This CDR3 comprises 14 residues. CDR1 is DFQATT, CDR2 SNEGSKA, per germline (reference sequence). Regarding time point: sample taken at primary tumor resection. Whole RNA, which was extracted from tumor, nontumor lung tissue or frozen PBMC, was sequenced without any cell sorting.

The source of this sequence is a male donor with early-stage non-small cell lung cancer. The sequences come from lung tumor tissue, collected at surgery. The chain uses TRBV20-1 and TRBJ2-3, with a tentative D call TRBD2 (5 bases). CDR3 sequence (DNA): TGCAGTGCTCAGACTAACGGGGATACAGATACGCAGTATTTT. Protein sequence: CSAQTNGDTDTQYF.